This T cell receptor beta chain originates from a study of blood T cell repertoires in COVID-19. Study-wide context: Material from acute and convalescent COVID-19 was sourced from the United States, Italy and Spain.

Only in-frame clones appear in the TCRdb table, and some are missing; sequencing was by immunoSEQ multiplex PCR. Of approximately 490,000 clones listed, roughly 87% are singletons. Participants' reported clinical history set cohort assignment. Trimming shortened V by 1 base and J by 3 bases, and 22 bases separated the two germline ends. The CDR3 is 18 residues long. The sample taken for sequencing was PBMCs or T cells enriched from blood (not recorded which). This receptor was taken from a woman aged 18-29 years who had recovered from COVID-19. V usage is TRBV5-3 and J usage is TRBJ1-1; D possibly corresponds to TRBD1 (6 bases). TRBV5-3 is flagged as an ORF with uncertain function. This CDR3 reads CARSLWLAGAQRDTEAFF. CDR3 in DNA: TGTGCCAGAAGCTTGTGGCTAGCAGGGGCGCAGAGGGACACTGAAGCTTTCTTT.